This T cell receptor (beta chain) was sequenced during a study of T cell responses to AZD1222 COVID-19 vaccine. Points on this clone: Its target is not known.

The V gene's germline CDR1 is ENHRY and CDR2 SYGVKD. This CDR3 region has 11 residues. Trimming shortened V by 8 bases and J by 6 bases, and 11 bases separated the two germline ends. TCRdb's table, derived via immunoSEQ multiplex PCR, lists solely in-frame clones and lacks some. The data hold around 130,000 clones, with nearly 95% observed a single time. Overall study results and limits: A reported finding is that nearly half of spike-specific TCRs target unmutated variant regions. Donor demographics were predominantly white British with a female majority; clonal diversity may be underestimated. Repertoire samples came only from after the peak T cell response.

The source was peripheral blood, collected on day 0 of AZD1222 vaccination. This TCR was sampled from an adult in good health. This chain connects TRBV10-3 to TRBJ2-7; D gene ambiguous. This CDR3 reads CAIRETIEQYF. The CDR3 DNA is TGTGCCATCCGAGAGACAATCGAGCAGTACTTC.